The 30 T cell receptor beta chains presented below share a single source sample, sequenced in a study of T cell responses to AZD1222 COVID-19 vaccine. Assay used: immunoSEQ multiplex PCR; TCRdb lists only in-frame clones, some missing. The sample carries about 81,000 clones, approximately 90% recorded once. This specimen was peripheral blood, taken 28 days after the second AZD1222 dose. These receptors originate from an adult who received the AZD1222 COVID-19 vaccine.

The chain uses TRBV5-1 and TRBJ1-2; no definite D call. Trimming removed 0 bases from V and 6 bases from J, with 9 bases in between. This CDR3 is 13 amino acids long. The germline V gene has CDR1 SGHRS and CDR2 YFSETQ. CDR3 amino acids: CASSLESFDGYTF. The DNA for the CDR3 is TGCGCCAGCAGCTTGGAGTCGTTCGATGGCTACACCTTC.

The chain is built from TRBV6-5 and TRBJ2-3; 8 bases map to TRBD1. The V segment lost 3 bases and the J segment 6 bases; nucleotides outside the gene matches: 8. CDR1 is MNHEY and CDR2 is SVGAGI in the germline V gene. The CDR3 length is 15 residues. CDR3 loop: CASSYSRGRGDTQYF. DNA for the CDR3: TGTGCCAGCAGTTATTCCAGGGGGCGCGGGGATACGCAGTATTTT.

The DNA for the CDR3 is TGTGCCAGCAGTTTAGCGGGAGCCGATACGCAGTATTTT. This gives the protein CASSLAGADTQYF. The chain links TRBV12-3 or TRBV12-4 to TRBJ2-3; D may be TRBD2 (5 bases). The germline V and J ends were trimmed by 0 bases and 6 bases, with 7 bases remaining between them. CDR3 length equals 13 residues.

This rearrangement joins TRBV5-4 to TRBJ2-3, with unresolved D. The V and J ends lost 4 bases and 0 bases respectively, with 9 bases between them. The CDR3 contains 14 residues. Germline values: CDR1 SGHNT, CDR2 YYREEE (reference sequence). The CDR3 spells CASSKGSSTDTQYF. As DNA, the CDR3 is TGTGCCAGCAGCAAGGGTTCTAGCACAGATACGCAGTATTTT.

V usage is TRBV14 and J usage is TRBJ1-2; D not resolved. This CDR3 spans 13 amino acids. Between the trimmed V and J ends, which lost 4 bases and 7 bases, there was a span of 13 bases. Germline CDR1 and CDR2: SGHDN and FVKESK. The CDR3: CASSLEWVGGYTF. CDR3 nucleotide sequence: TGTGCCAGCAGCCTCGAATGGGTCGGTGGCTACACCTTC.

This rearrangement joins TRBV19 to TRBJ2-1, with 8 positions matching TRBD2. CDR3 length equals 17 residues. Germline V gene data show CDR1 as LNHDA and CDR2 as SQIVND (reference sequence). Trimming at V came to 3 bases and at J to 0 bases, leaving 7 bases not matched to a gene. This CDR3 reads CASSMGASGPSYNEQFF. CDR3 DNA sequence: TGTGCCAGTAGTATGGGGGCTAGCGGGCCCTCCTACAATGAGCAGTTCTTC.

About this clone itself: An end of the junction differs from the germline gene, which may be a read error. This rearrangement joins TRBV3-1 (or the pseudogene TRBV3-2) to TRBJ1-1; D remains ambiguous. The CDR3 totals 11 residues. Per the germline V gene, CDR1 is LGHDT and CDR2 is YNNKEL (reference sequence). The chain's CDR3 is CASSQSIERLF. In DNA, the CDR3 is TGTGCCAGCAGCCAATCGATTGAGCGTCTCTTT.

The chain recombines TRBV7-2 with TRBJ2-7; 10 nucleotides agree with TRBD1. CDR1 is SGHTA and CDR2 is FQGNSA in the germline V gene. This CDR3 is built from 14 residues. V was clipped by 5 bases and J by 3 bases; unmatched bases: 4. Written as DNA, the CDR3 is TGTGCCAGCAGCCGGGACAGGGGTGACTACGAGCAGTACTTC. Its protein product is CASSRDRGDYEQYF.

V is TRBV4-1 and J is TRBJ2-2, with D possibly called TRBD1 or TRBD2 (5 bases each). The CDR3 is 16 amino acids. Germline values: CDR1 MGHRA, CDR2 YSYEKL. The V end lost 3 bases, the J end lost 4 bases, and 15 bases lay between the germline ends. The CDR3 region has the DNA TGCGCCAGCAGCCAGAGGACCGGGACCCCCACCGGGGAGCTGTTTTTT. As protein: CASSQRTGTPTGELFF.

The CDR3 is CASSASGRASYEQYF. CDR3 coding DNA: TGTGCCAGTAGTGCCTCCGGACGGGCGTCCTACGAGCAGTACTTC. The chain combines TRBV19 with TRBJ2-7; D gene uncertain. Germline-derived CDR1 and CDR2 are LNHDA and SQIVND (reference sequence). This CDR3 contains 15 residues. Trimming pared 5 bases from V and 1 base from J, leaving 15 bases between.

The chain employs TRBV28 and TRBJ2-5; TRBD1 might be the D (5 bases). V lost 3 bases, J lost 2 bases, and 10 bases lay in between. The germline V gene encodes CDR1 MDHEN and CDR2 SYDVKM. The CDR3 has 14 residues. The CDR3 bases are TGTGCCAGCAGTTTGACAGTAGGGCAAGAGACCCAGTACTTC. It is translated as CASSLTVGQETQYF.

Written as DNA, the CDR3 is TGTGCCATCGGAACCACCTCAGAGAACAATGAGCAGTTCTTC. It encodes CAIGTTSENNEQFF. The chain links TRBV10-3 to TRBJ2-1; unclear D gene. Trimming took 8 bases from V and 5 from J, leaving 16 bases between them. CDR3 size: 14 residues. Germline CDR1 and CDR2: ENHRY and SYGVKD.

This chain uses TRBV28 with TRBJ2-3, with a weak D call TRBD2 (5 bases). Germline assignment: CDR1 MDHEN and CDR2 SYDVKM. This CDR3 comprises 15 residues. Between the trimmed V and J ends, which lost 4 bases and 2 bases, there was a span of 13 bases. The CDR3 spells CASSSPAAYTDTQYF. The CDR3 coding sequence is TGTGCCAGCAGTTCTCCAGCGGCCTACACAGATACGCAGTATTTT. The full variable domain, with the rest looked up from reference TRBV28 and TRBJ2-3, is DVKVTQSSRYLVKRTGEKVFLECVQDMDHENMFWYRQDPGLGLRLIYFSYDVKMKEKGDIPEGYSVSREKKERFSLILESASTNQTSMYLCASSSPAAYTDTQYFGPGTRLTVL.

The chain uses TRBV3-1 (or the pseudogene TRBV3-2) and TRBJ1-5; D gene unclear. Germline CDR1 is LGHDT and CDR2 is YNNKEL (reference sequence). The V gene lost 4 bases and the J gene lost 3 bases, with 13 bases spanning the gap. The CDR3 has 15 amino acids. Here the CDR3 DNA reads TGTGCCAGCAGCCGCTCTATCGGGTCCAATCAGCCCCAGCATTTT. This encodes CASSRSIGSNQPQHF.

The genes are TRBV5-6 and TRBJ1-1; tentatively, D is TRBD1 (6 bases). The V and J ends lost 0 bases and 4 bases respectively, with 16 bases between them. Germline-derived CDR1 and CDR2 are SGHDT and YYEEEE. This CDR3 has 16 residues. CDR3 amino acids: CASSLVGDRLVTEAFF. CDR3 DNA sequence: TGTGCCAGCAGCTTGGTCGGTGACAGGCTGGTCACTGAAGCTTTCTTT.

The gene calls are TRBV7-2 and TRBJ2-7; tentative D call: TRBD2 (5 bases). CDR3 length: 14 residues. Germline CDR1 and CDR2: SGHTA and FQGNSA. V dropped 2 bases and J dropped 3 bases, with 11 bases sitting between them. For the CDR3, the DNA is TGTGCCAGCAGCTTAAAAGGACTGAGCTACGAGCAGTACTTC. Protein sequence: CASSLKGLSYEQYF. Full variable domain (missing parts from reference TRBV7-2 and TRBJ2-7): GAGVSQSPSNKVTEKGKDVELRCDPISGHTALYWYRQSLGQGLEFLIYFQGNSAPDKSGLPSDRFSAERTGGSVSTLTIQRTQQEDSAVYLCASSLKGLSYEQYFGPGTRLTVT.

This clone has a single count. V and J are TRBV10-2 and TRBJ2-1, with D perhaps TRBD2 (5 bases). CDR1 is WSHSY and CDR2 is SAAADI in the germline V gene. Trimming removed 8 bases at V and 5 bases at J, with 10 bases between. There are 12 residues in the CDR3. The CDR3 DNA reads TGCGCCAGCCTAGCCCCTAACAATGAGCAGTTCTTC. Its translation: CASLAPNNEQFF.

The chain carries TRBV5-4 and TRBJ2-7, with 7 bases aligning to TRBD1. Germline CDR1 reads SGHNT; CDR2 reads YYREEE (reference sequence). There are 17 residues in the CDR3. V shed 6 bases, J shed 3 bases, and the junction held 18 bases outside the gene matches. CDR3 region: CASTRDYGTGDLYEQYF. The CDR3, as DNA: TGTGCCAGCACCAGGGATTACGGCACAGGGGATCTCTACGAGCAGTACTTC.

The V gene is TRBV6-5, the J gene TRBJ1-1, with 7 bases fitting TRBD1. With V trimmed by 0 bases and J by 8 bases, 9 bases remained unmatched. CDR1 MNHEY and CDR2 SVGAGI come from the germline V gene. There are 15 residues in the CDR3. CDR3 in amino acids: CASSYSRDSTGEAFF. In nucleotides, the CDR3 is TGTGCCAGCAGTTACTCGAGGGACTCGACAGGGGAAGCTTTCTTT.

The V call is TRBV5-1, the J call TRBJ2-6; the match to TRBD2 covers 9 bases. The V segment lost 0 bases and the J segment 1 base; nucleotides outside the gene matches: 5. CDR1 SGHRS and CDR2 YFSETQ come from the germline V gene. This CDR3 region has 18 residues. CDR3 DNA sequence: TGCGCCAGCAGCTTGGATAGCGGGAGCACATCTGGGGCCAACGTCCTGACTTTC. It translates to CASSLDSGSTSGANVLTF. Filled out from reference TRBV5-1 and TRBJ2-6, the complete variable domain reads KAGVTQTPRYLIKTRGQQVTLSCSPISGHRSVSWYQQTPGQGLQFLFEYFSETQRNKGNFPGRFSGRQFSNSRSEMNVSTLELGDSALYLCASSLDSGSTSGANVLTFGAGSRLTVL.

The chain recombines TRBV19 with TRBJ2-6, with TRBD2 matching 10 bases. This CDR3 comprises 16 residues. The J segment lost 2 bases and the V segment lost 8 bases, leaving 6 bases of the junction unmatched. Germline assignment: CDR1 LNHDA and CDR2 SQIVND (reference sequence). The CDR3 region has the DNA TGTGCCAGTTTCGGTCTAGCGGGAGCTGGGGCCAACGTCCTGACTTTC. The encoded protein is CASFGLAGAGANVLTF.

V is TRBV30 and J is TRBJ2-1; D is unresolved. CDR3 length equals 12 residues. The germline V gene encodes CDR1 GTSNPN and CDR2 SVGIG (reference sequence). Deletions cut 0 bases from V and 8 bases from J, with 8 bases between. CDR3 nucleotides: TGTGCCTGGAGTGTACCCCAGGATGAGCAGTTCTTC. This codes for CAWSVPQDEQFF.

The rearrangement links TRBV19 to TRBJ2-7; 9 nucleotides match TRBD2. This CDR3 has 21 amino acids. The V gene's germline CDR1 is LNHDA and CDR2 SQIVND (reference sequence). The junction had 30 bases not matched to a gene; V was cut back by 5 bases and J by 7 bases. CDR3 sequence reads: CASSAEGQVYSGRPSVGEQYF. The CDR3 nucleotides read TGTGCCAGTAGTGCCGAAGGACAGGTCTATAGCGGGAGACCGAGCGTTGGTGAGCAGTACTTC.

J is TRBJ2-1 and V is TRBV30, with D possibly matching TRBD2 (6 bases). Trimming took off 3 bases at V and 1 base at J, with 10 bases between the two ends. Germline V CDR1 and CDR2: GTSNPN, SVGIG (reference sequence). CDR3 length: 14 residues. CDR3 in amino acids: CAWRAGSSYNEQFF. CDR3 nucleotides: TGTGCCTGGAGGGCCGGGAGTTCCTACAATGAGCAGTTCTTC.

The gene calls are TRBV3-1 (or the pseudogene TRBV3-2) and TRBJ2-1, with 13 bases fitting TRBD2. Germline loops: CDR1 LGHDT, CDR2 YNNKEL (reference sequence). J was trimmed by 7 bases and V by 2 bases; bases with no gene match: 2. This CDR3 comprises 15 residues. DNA for the CDR3: TGTGCCAGCAGCCAAATGGGACTAGCGGGAAATGAGCAGTTCTTC. Residues: CASSQMGLAGNEQFF.

This clone was recorded once. CDR3: CASRTGTANSPLHF. CDR3 nucleotides: TGTGCCTCCCGGACAGGGACCGCAAATTCACCCCTCCACTTT. The chain links TRBV30 to TRBJ1-6, with 8 bases lining up with TRBD1. The CDR3 has 14 residues. V was clipped by 7 bases and J by 7 bases; unmatched bases: 9. Germline V lookup: CDR1 GTSNPN, CDR2 SVGIG (reference sequence).

The chain has TRBV24-1 and TRBJ2-5; D is ambiguous. From germline, CDR1 is KGHDR and CDR2 SFDVKD. Trimming took 3 bases from V and 9 from J, leaving 16 bases between them. The CDR3 spans 14 residues. The DNA of the CDR3 is TGTGCCACCAGTGATAGAACAGCCCGGGTAGCCCAGTACTTC. It translates to CATSDRTARVAQYF.

The chain combines TRBV6-2 or TRBV6-3 with TRBJ2-2; D uncertain. The germline V gene has CDR1 MNHEY and CDR2 SVGEGT. The V end was cut by 0 bases, the J end by 6 bases, with 5 bases between. The CDR3 spans 13 residues. CDR3 amino acids: CASSYSSPGELFF. The DNA of the CDR3 is TGTGCCAGCAGTTACTCGAGTCCCGGGGAGCTGTTTTTT.

This rearrangement joins TRBV5-1 to TRBJ2-5; 14 bases align to TRBD2. The CDR3 spans 16 residues. Germline V gives CDR1 SGHRS, CDR2 YFSETQ. V was pared by 4 bases and J by 5 bases, with 7 bases of the junction left unmatched. Here the CDR3 DNA reads TGCGCCAGCAGCGCCGGGACTAGCGGGAGCGGGGAGACCCAGTACTTC. Translating it yields CASSAGTSGSGETQYF.

The chain carries TRBV5-6 and TRBJ2-3, with 11 bases fitting TRBD2. V shed 4 bases and J 5 bases; nucleotides not matched to a gene: 9. Per the germline V gene, CDR1 is SGHDT and CDR2 is YYEEEE. The CDR3 is made up of 16 amino acids. The CDR3 sequence is CASSLRTSGWGDTQYF. DNA for the CDR3: TGTGCCAGCAGCCTCAGGACTAGCGGGTGGGGAGATACGCAGTATTTT.